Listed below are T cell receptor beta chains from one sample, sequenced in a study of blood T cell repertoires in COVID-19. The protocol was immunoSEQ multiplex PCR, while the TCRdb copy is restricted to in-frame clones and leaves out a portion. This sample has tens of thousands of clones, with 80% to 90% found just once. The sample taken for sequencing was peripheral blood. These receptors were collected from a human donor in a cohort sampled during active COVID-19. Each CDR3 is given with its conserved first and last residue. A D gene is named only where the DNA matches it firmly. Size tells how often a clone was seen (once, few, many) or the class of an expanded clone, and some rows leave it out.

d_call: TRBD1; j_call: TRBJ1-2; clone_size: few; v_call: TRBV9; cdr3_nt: TGTGCCAGCAGCGCGACCGACAGGGCCTATGGCTACACCTTC; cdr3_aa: CASSATDRAYGYTF
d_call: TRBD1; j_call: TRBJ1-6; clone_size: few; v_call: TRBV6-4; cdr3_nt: TGTGCCAGCAGTGCAGGGGGTCATCGGTCACCCCTCCACTTT; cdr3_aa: CASSAGGHRSPLHF
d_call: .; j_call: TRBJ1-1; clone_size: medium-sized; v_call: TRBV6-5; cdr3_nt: TGTGCCAGCAGTTACTCACAGGGAATGAACACTGAAGCTTTCTTT; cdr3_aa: CASSYSQGMNTEAFF
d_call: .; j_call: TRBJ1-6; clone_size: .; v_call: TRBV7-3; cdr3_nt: TGTGCCAGCAGTTGGGGGCGCGATTCACCCCTCCACTTT; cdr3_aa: CASSWGRDSPLHF
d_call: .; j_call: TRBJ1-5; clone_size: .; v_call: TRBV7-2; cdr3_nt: TGTGCCAGCAGCTTAGCGTGGGGGGGGAATCAGCCCCAGCATTTT; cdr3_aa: CASSLAWGGNQPQHF
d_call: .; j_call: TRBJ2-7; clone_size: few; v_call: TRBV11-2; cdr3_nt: TGTGCCAGCAGCTCCGACAGGTACGAGCAGTACTTC; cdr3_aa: CASSSDRYEQYF
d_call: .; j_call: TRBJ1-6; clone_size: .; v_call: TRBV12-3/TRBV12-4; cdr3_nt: TGTGCCAGCAGTCTCCGACCGGGATATCTCCACTTT; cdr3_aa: CASSLRPGYLHF
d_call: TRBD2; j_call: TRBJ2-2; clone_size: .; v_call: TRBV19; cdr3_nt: TGTGCCAGTAGTATAGAACTAGCGGGCGGGGAGCTGTTTTTT; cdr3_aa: CASSIELAGGELFF
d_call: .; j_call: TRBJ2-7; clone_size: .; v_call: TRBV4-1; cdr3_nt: TGCGCCAGCAGCCAAGTGGCAGTCTCCTACGAGCAGTACTTC; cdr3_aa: CASSQVAVSYEQYF
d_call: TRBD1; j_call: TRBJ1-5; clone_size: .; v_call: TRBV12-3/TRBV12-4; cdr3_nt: TGTGCCAGCACCCCGGACAGGGGGCCCCAGCATTTT; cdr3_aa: CASTPDRGPQHF
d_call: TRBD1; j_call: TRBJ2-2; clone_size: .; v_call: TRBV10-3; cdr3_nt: TGTGCCATCAGTGATTTAGCGGACAGGGCGGGCGGGGAGCTGTTTTTT; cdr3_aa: CAISDLADRAGGELFF
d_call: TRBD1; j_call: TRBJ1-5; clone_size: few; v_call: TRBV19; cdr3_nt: TGTGCCACCAGAGGGCCCGGGACAGGCGTCTCGCCCCAGCATTTT; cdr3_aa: CATRGPGTGVSPQHF
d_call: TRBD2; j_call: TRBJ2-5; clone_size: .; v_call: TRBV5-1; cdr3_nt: TGCGCCAGCAGCTTGAGCGGGGGGGCCTCAGAGACCCAGTACTTC; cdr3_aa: CASSLSGGASETQYF
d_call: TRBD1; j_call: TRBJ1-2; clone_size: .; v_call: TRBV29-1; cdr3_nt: TGCAGCGTTGAAGGGACAGGGGCGACTAACTATGGCTACACCTTC; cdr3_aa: CSVEGTGATNYGYTF
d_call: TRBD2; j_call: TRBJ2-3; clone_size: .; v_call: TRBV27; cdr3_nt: TGTGCCAGCAGTTTATTAGGTTCTACTAGCGGCAAGGTAGATACGCAGTATTTT; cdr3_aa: CASSLLGSTSGKVDTQYF
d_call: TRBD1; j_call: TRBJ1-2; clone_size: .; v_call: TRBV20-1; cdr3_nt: TGCAGTGCTGACAGGGGGAGAGGCTACACCTTC; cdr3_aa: CSADRGRGYTF
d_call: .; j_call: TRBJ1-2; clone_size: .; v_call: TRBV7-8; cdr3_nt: TGTGCCAGCAGCCCGCGACAGTTCTATGGCTACACCTTC; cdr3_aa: CASSPRQFYGYTF
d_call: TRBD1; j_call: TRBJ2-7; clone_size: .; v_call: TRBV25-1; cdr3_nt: TGTGCCAGCAGCACCGGGACAGGGGGCCTGAACGAGCAGTACTTC; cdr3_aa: CASSTGTGGLNEQYF
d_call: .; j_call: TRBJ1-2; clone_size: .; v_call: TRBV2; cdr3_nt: TGTGCCAGCAATTGGTTCGGCTATGGCTACACCTTC; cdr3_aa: CASNWFGYGYTF
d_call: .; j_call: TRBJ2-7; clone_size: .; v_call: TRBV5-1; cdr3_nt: TGCGCCAGCAGCTTGGGCGCGTTGACCTACGAGCAGTACTTC; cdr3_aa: CASSLGALTYEQYF
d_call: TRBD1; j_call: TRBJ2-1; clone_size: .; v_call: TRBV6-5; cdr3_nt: TGTGCCAGCCAGACAGGGGGCCGGGAAGCATGGTTCTTC; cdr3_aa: CASQTGGREAWFF
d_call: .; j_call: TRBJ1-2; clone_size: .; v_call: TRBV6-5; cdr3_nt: TGTGCCAGCAGTTCCCTGTTCGGGAGAGAAGACTATGGCTACACCTTC; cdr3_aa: CASSSLFGREDYGYTF
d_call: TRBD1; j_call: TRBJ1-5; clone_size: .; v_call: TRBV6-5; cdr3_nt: TGTGCCAGCAGCCGGGACAGGGTGGATCAGCCCCAGCATTTT; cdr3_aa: CASSRDRVDQPQHF